This T cell receptor (beta chain) derives from a study of cytomegalovirus exposure and HLA in healthy donors. As for the study in general: Unique TCR beta sequences numbering about 100 million came from around 180 million T cells in an earlier analysis. Points from the study as a whole: Both high specificity and high sensitivity reportedly marked the classifier's diagnosis of cytomegalovirus status. Previous analysis showed most TCR beta V segments were productive about 90% or about 30% of the time. The study listed 164 cytomegalovirus-associated TCR beta chains.

The CDR3 runs to 14 residues. Between the trimmed V and J ends, which lost 5 bases and 1 base, there was a span of 11 bases. CDR1 is SGHNT, CDR2 YENEEA, per germline. The PCR employed 60 Vbeta primers together with 13 Jbeta primers. Repertoires were generated with immunoSEQ multiplex PCR, while TCRdb's copy carries only in-frame clones and drops some. The table shows about 130,000 clones, with 80% to 85% occurring only once. In regard to this clone: The antigen remains unidentified.

This sequence originates from a boy younger than 18 in good health and CMV-seronegative. This chain links TRBV11-3 with TRBJ1-1; D is unresolved. Sequenced material: PBMCs. The CDR3 sequence: CASSADGRNTEAFF. The CDR3 DNA sequence: TGTGCCAGCAGCGCGGACGGGAGGAACACTGAAGCTTTCTTT.